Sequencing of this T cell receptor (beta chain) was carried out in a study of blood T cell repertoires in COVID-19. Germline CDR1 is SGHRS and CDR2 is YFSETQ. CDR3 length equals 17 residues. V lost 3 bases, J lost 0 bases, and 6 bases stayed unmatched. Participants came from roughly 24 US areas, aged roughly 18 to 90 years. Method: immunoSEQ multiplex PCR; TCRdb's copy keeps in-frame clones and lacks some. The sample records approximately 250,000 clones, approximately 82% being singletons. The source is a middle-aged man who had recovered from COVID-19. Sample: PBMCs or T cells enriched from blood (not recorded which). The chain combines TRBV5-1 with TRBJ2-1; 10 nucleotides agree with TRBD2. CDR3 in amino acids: CASSSTSGASSYNEQFF. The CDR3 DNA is TGCGCCAGCAGCTCTACTAGCGGGGCGAGCTCCTACAATGAGCAGTTCTTC.